These T cell receptor beta chains were read from a single sample in a study of T cells in Graves' hyperthyroidism and ophthalmopathy. MiXCR was run by TCRdb on the multiplex PCR reads, yielding one entry per CDR3 protein. The sample holds 300,000 or so distinct CDR3 sequences; about a sixth are singletons and the top ten take roughly 50%. The sequenced sample was blood. All receptors come from a woman aged 55 to 70 with Graves' ophthalmopathy. CDR3s include the opening cysteine and the closing phenylalanine or tryptophan. Fields, in order: clone size, J gene, V gene, D gene, CDR3 protein, CDR3 DNA. The D gene is left open where the match is weak. Clone size, where shown, is once, few, many, or a class for clones that have expanded.

clone_size: many
j_call: TRBJ2-7
v_call: TRBV7-6
d_call: .
cdr3_aa: CASSLVYESRYEQYF
cdr3_nt: TGTGCCAGCAGCTTAGTTTATGAGTCCCGCTACGAGCAGTACTTC

clone_size: .
j_call: TRBJ2-2
v_call: TRBV10-3
d_call: TRBD2
cdr3_aa: CAIRLAEYTGELFF
cdr3_nt: TGTGCCATCAGACTAGCGGAGTACACCGGGGAGCTGTTTTTT

clone_size: many
j_call: TRBJ1-6
v_call: TRBV7-9
d_call: .
cdr3_aa: CASSLMGGAQDSPLHF
cdr3_nt: TGTGCCAGCAGCTTAATGGGAGGGGCGCAGGATTCACCCCTCCACTTT

clone_size: few
j_call: TRBJ2-2
v_call: TRBV10-2
d_call: TRBD1
cdr3_aa: CASSGSGTATGELFF
cdr3_nt: TGCGCCAGCAGTGGGTCCGGGACAGCCACCGGGGAGCTGTTTTTT

clone_size: few
j_call: TRBJ1-2
v_call: TRBV27
d_call: .
cdr3_aa: CASSQGPFDGYTF
cdr3_nt: TGTGCCAGCAGTCAGGGACCATTTGATGGCTACACCTTC

clone_size: .
j_call: TRBJ1-4
v_call: TRBV2
d_call: .
cdr3_aa: CASIYGEKLFF
cdr3_nt: TGTGCCAGCATCTACGGTGAAAAACTGTTTTTT

clone_size: many
j_call: TRBJ2-5
v_call: TRBV28
d_call: TRBD2
cdr3_aa: CASSLTSGRETQYF
cdr3_nt: TGTGCCAGCAGTTTGACTAGCGGACGGGAGACCCAGTACTTC

clone_size: .
j_call: TRBJ1-5
v_call: TRBV18
d_call: .
cdr3_aa: CASSEGLNQPQHF
cdr3_nt: TGTGCCAGCTCAGAGGGATTGAATCAGCCCCAGCATTTT

clone_size: many
j_call: TRBJ2-3
v_call: TRBV18
d_call: .
cdr3_aa: CASSPQGAADTQYF
cdr3_nt: TGTGCCAGCTCACCTCAGGGTGCGGCAGATACGCAGTATTTT

clone_size: .
j_call: TRBJ1-2
v_call: TRBV7-2
d_call: TRBD1
cdr3_aa: CASSPRTGSDYGYTF
cdr3_nt: TGTGCCAGCAGCCCTAGGACAGGGTCGGACTATGGCTACACCTTC

clone_size: once
j_call: TRBJ2-2
v_call: TRBV5-1
d_call: TRBD1
cdr3_aa: CASEAGTANTGELFF
cdr3_nt: TGCGCCAGCGAGGCCGGGACAGCGAACACCGGGGAGCTGTTTTTT

clone_size: many
j_call: TRBJ2-3
v_call: TRBV9
d_call: .
cdr3_aa: CASSVGWGRTDTQYF
cdr3_nt: TGTGCCAGCAGCGTAGGATGGGGACGGACAGATACGCAGTATTTT

clone_size: few
j_call: TRBJ2-4
v_call: TRBV5-1
d_call: TRBD2
cdr3_aa: CASSPFRTSGGAAQYF
cdr3_nt: TGCGCCAGCAGCCCATTTCGGACTAGCGGGGGGGCGGCTCAGTACTTC

clone_size: few
j_call: TRBJ2-3
v_call: TRBV24-1
d_call: TRBD2
cdr3_aa: CATSDRIAGGLDTQYF
cdr3_nt: TGTGCCACCAGTGATCGTATAGCGGGAGGGCTTGATACGCAGTATTTT

clone_size: .
j_call: TRBJ1-2
v_call: TRBV11-2
d_call: .
cdr3_aa: CASSLGPHYGYTF
cdr3_nt: TGTGCCAGCAGCTTAGGGCCGCACTATGGCTACACCTTC

clone_size: .
j_call: TRBJ2-7
v_call: TRBV4-3
d_call: .
cdr3_aa: CTSSQVVGPYEQYF
cdr3_nt: TGCACCAGCAGCCAAGTAGTAGGGCCCTACGAGCAGTACTTC

clone_size: many
j_call: TRBJ2-3
v_call: TRBV27
d_call: TRBD2
cdr3_aa: CASRGLALTDTQYF
cdr3_nt: TGTGCCAGCAGAGGACTAGCCCTCACAGATACGCAGTATTTT

clone_size: .
j_call: TRBJ2-5
v_call: TRBV5-1
d_call: .
cdr3_aa: CASSLGAIETQYF
cdr3_nt: TGCGCCAGCAGCTTGGGGGCAATAGAGACCCAGTACTTC

clone_size: many
j_call: TRBJ2-1
v_call: TRBV11-3
d_call: .
cdr3_aa: CASSLGASSNEQFF
cdr3_nt: TGTGCCAGCAGCTTAGGGGCTAGTTCCAATGAGCAGTTCTTC

clone_size: many
j_call: TRBJ2-3
v_call: TRBV20-1
d_call: .
cdr3_aa: CSARDQGVNTQYF
cdr3_nt: TGCAGTGCTAGAGATCAAGGGGTTAATACGCAGTATTTT

clone_size: .
j_call: TRBJ2-7
v_call: TRBV27
d_call: TRBD1
cdr3_aa: CASTVPPTGSGNEQYF
cdr3_nt: TGTGCCAGCACCGTCCCGCCGACAGGGTCTGGGAACGAGCAGTACTTC

clone_size: many
j_call: TRBJ2-5
v_call: TRBV2
d_call: .
cdr3_aa: CASSERRPKETQYF
cdr3_nt: TGTGCCAGCAGTGAAAGGCGGCCGAAAGAGACCCAGTACTTC